The 17 T cell receptor beta chains presented below share a single source sample, sequenced in a study of cytomegalovirus exposure and HLA in healthy donors. This PCR relied on a set of 60 Vbeta primers and 13 Jbeta primers. This table comes from immunoSEQ multiplex PCR, and its TCRdb copy is limited to in-frame clones, with some not included. The sample contains approximately 97,000 clones, over 80% of which appear only once. Sequences were obtained from PBMCs. The receptors were gathered from a man in his forties in good health and CMV-seronegative.

J is TRBJ1-5 and V is TRBV19; maybe TRBD1 (5 bases). Germline values: CDR1 LNHDA, CDR2 SQIVND (reference sequence). This CDR3 has 17 residues. V lost 8 bases to trimming and J lost 0 bases, with 20 bases between them. CDR3 nucleotide sequence: TGTGCCAGTGGACTATACCCGACAGCCTATAGCAATCAGCCCCAGCATTTT. Protein: CASGLYPTAYSNQPQHF.

This sequence joins TRBV4-2 and TRBJ1-4, with D possibly matching TRBD1 (5 bases). The CDR3 extends over 15 amino acids. The V and J ends lost 2 bases and 6 bases respectively, with 13 bases between them. Germline V gives CDR1 LGHNA, CDR2 YNFKEQ. The CDR3 nucleotides read TGTGCCAGCAGCCAATTTTTGGCCAGGGATGAAAAACTGTTTTTT. Its translation: CASSQFLARDEKLFF.

This rearrangement joins TRBV6-5 to TRBJ1-2; maybe TRBD1 (5 bases). The CDR3 length is 12 residues. V lost 6 bases to trimming and J lost 8 bases, with 13 bases between them. Germline V gives CDR1 MNHEY, CDR2 SVGAGI. The CDR3 here is CASSGRSGGYTF. CDR3 DNA sequence: TGTGCCAGCAGCGGCCGGTCAGGGGGCTACACCTTC.

This clone has more than one count but fewer than ten. The chain links TRBV18 to TRBJ1-5, with 7 bases identical to TRBD1. From germline, CDR1 is KGHSH and CDR2 LQKENI. With 8 bases clipped from V and 6 bases from J, the junction kept 16 bases outside the gene matches. This CDR3 is 16 amino acids long. The CDR3 is CASRPWTRQGGQPQHF. DNA for the CDR3: TGTGCCAGCCGACCCTGGACTCGACAGGGAGGTCAGCCCCAGCATTTT.

The J gene is TRBJ1-6, the V gene TRBV27, with 7 bases fitting TRBD1. The CDR3 has 15 amino acids. Germline CDR1 and CDR2: MNHEY and SMNVEV (reference sequence). Germline trimming cut 6 bases from V and 15 bases from J; bases unmatched to any gene: 17. The CDR3 region is CASRPTGTAFPYLHF. The CDR3 bases are TGTGCCAGCAGACCGACAGGGACGGCCTTCCCCTACCTCCACTTT.

This clone was observed a handful of times. This chain connects TRBV19 to TRBJ1-2; D call uncertain. Germline CDR1 and CDR2: LNHDA and SQIVND (reference sequence). V dropped 7 bases and J dropped 4 bases, with 19 bases sitting between them. CDR3 length equals 15 residues. CDR3 DNA: TGTGCCAGTATAGTGCGAGGAGGCCCTGGCTATGGCTACACCTTC. Translating gives CASIVRGGPGYGYTF. Variable domain in full (rest from reference TRBV19 and TRBJ1-2): DGGITQSPKYLFRKEGQNVTLSCEQNLNHDAMYWYRQDPGQGLRLIYYSQIVNDFQKGDIAEGYSVSREKKESFPLTVTSAQKNPTAFYLCASIVRGGPGYGYTFGSGTRLTVV.

The sample holds a few counts of this clone. V usage is TRBV5-1 and J usage is TRBJ2-7; 8 bases line up with TRBD2. Losses at the gene ends were 0 bases for V and 3 bases for J; bases not matched to a gene: 5. The CDR3 spans 15 residues. Germline lookup yields CDR1 SGHRS and CDR2 YFSETQ. The CDR3 DNA reads TGCGCCAGCAGCTTGGTAGTAGCGGGGAACTACGAGCAGTACTTC. Protein: CASSLVVAGNYEQYF.

The V and J genes are TRBV7-6 and TRBJ2-2; D not resolved. The length of the CDR3 is 16 residues. Germline V gives CDR1 SGHVS, CDR2 FNYEAQ. V was clipped by 1 base and J by 0 bases, with 9 bases between them. In DNA, the CDR3 is TGTGCCAGCAGCTTAGAAAGCGCGCCGAACACCGGGGAGCTGTTTTTT. This codes for CASSLESAPNTGELFF. Full variable domain (remainder filled in from reference TRBV7-6 and TRBJ2-2): GAGVSQSPRYKVTKRGQDVALRCDPISGHVSLYWYRQALGQGPEFLTYFNYEAQQDKSGLPNDRFSAERPEGSISTLTIQRTEQRDSAMYRCASSLESAPNTGELFFGEGSRLTVL.

With regard to this clone: One junction end does not reproduce the germline sequence, and a read error may be involved. The chain is built from TRBV4-1 and TRBJ2-3, with 12 bases that match TRBD1. This CDR3 is built from 17 residues. The V gene's germline CDR1 is MGHRA and CDR2 YSYEKL. This chain's CDR3 is CANSQDGTGGLGDTQYF. CDR3 nucleotides: TGCGCCAACAGCCAAGATGGGACAGGGGGCCTTGGAGATACGCAGTATTTT.

The chain links TRBV7-6 to TRBJ1-1; D ambiguous. CDR3 length: 13 residues. CDR1 is SGHVS and CDR2 is FNYEAQ in the germline V gene. V lost 4 bases to trimming and J lost 11 bases, with 17 bases between them. The CDR3 loop reads CASSSPQLRVAFF. The CDR3 nucleotides read TGTGCCAGCAGCTCCCCCCAATTGAGGGTGGCTTTCTTT.

The genes are TRBV10-3 and TRBJ2-1; TRBD1 matches 7 bases. J lost 0 bases, V lost 0 bases, and 2 bases had no gene match. The CDR3 loop spans 16 amino acids. CDR1 and CDR2 from the germline V gene are ENHRY and SYGVKD. The CDR3 loop is CAISESRGPSYNEQFF. Written as DNA, the CDR3 is TGTGCCATCAGTGAGTCGAGGGGGCCCTCCTACAATGAGCAGTTCTTC.

This clone was picked up one time. This rearrangement joins TRBV7-9 to TRBJ2-7; maybe TRBD1 (6 bases). The CDR3 extends over 14 amino acids. With 5 bases removed from V and 2 bases from J, the gap between germline ends came to 13 bases. Germline values: CDR1 SEHNR, CDR2 FQNEAQ (reference sequence). The CDR3 nucleotides are TGTGCCAGCAGCCTGACGGGACAAACCTACGAGCAGTACTTC. Residues: CASSLTGQTYEQYF.

On this clone itself: The sample holds other DNA sequences that translate to the same CDR3. J is TRBJ2-7 and V is TRBV11-2, with TRBD1 matching 8 bases. The germline gives CDR1 SGHAT, CDR2 FQNNGV. With V trimmed by 5 bases and J by 1 base, 4 bases remained unmatched. The CDR3 runs to 14 residues. The chain's CDR3 is CASSPGQGSYEQYF. In DNA form, the CDR3 reads TGTGCCAGCAGCCCCGGACAGGGATCCTACGAGCAGTACTTC.

This clone has just one count. V usage is TRBV18 and J usage is TRBJ1-5; TRBD1 agrees at 7 bases. V lost 2 bases and J lost 6; bases outside the gene matches: 4. CDR3 length equals 14 residues. Germline assignment: CDR1 KGHSH and CDR2 LQKENI. CDR3 amino acids: CASSPTGAGQPQHF. CDR3 in DNA: TGTGCCAGCTCACCAACAGGGGCGGGTCAGCCCCAGCATTTT. The complete variable domain, with remaining parts taken from reference TRBV18 and TRBJ1-5, reads NAGVMQNPRHLVRRRGQEARLRCSPMKGHSHVYWYRQLPEEGLKFMVYLQKENIIDESGMPKERFSAEFPKEGPSILRIQQVVRGDSAAYFCASSPTGAGQPQHFGDGTRLSIL.

The genes are TRBV5-1 and TRBJ2-5, with TRBD2 identical over 11 bases. V gave up 2 bases and J gave up 0 bases; unmatched junction bases: 3. Germline V gives CDR1 SGHRS, CDR2 YFSETQ. This CDR3 spans 16 amino acids. The CDR3 coding sequence is TGCGCCAGCAGCTTTGTACTAGCGGGGGACCAAGAGACCCAGTACTTC. Encoded protein: CASSFVLAGDQETQYF.

J is TRBJ1-1 and V is TRBV27; 10 nucleotides match TRBD1. After removal of 5 bases from V and 14 bases from J, the junction contained 11 bases not matched to a gene. This CDR3 contains 13 residues. Germline V gives CDR1 MNHEY, CDR2 SMNVEV (reference sequence). The DNA of the CDR3 is TGTGCCAGCAGTGCCTCGACAGGGGGCCAGTACTTCTTT. Protein product: CASSASTGGQYFF.

The genes are TRBV18 and TRBJ1-1; D possibly corresponds to TRBD1 (6 bases). Germline CDR1 is KGHSH and CDR2 is LQKENI. V was clipped by 3 bases and J by 3 bases, with 14 bases between them. The CDR3 runs 15 residues. CDR3 sequence reads: CASSPEARGYTEAFF. CDR3 DNA sequence: TGTGCCAGCTCACCGGAAGCCAGGGGTTACACTGAAGCTTTCTTT.